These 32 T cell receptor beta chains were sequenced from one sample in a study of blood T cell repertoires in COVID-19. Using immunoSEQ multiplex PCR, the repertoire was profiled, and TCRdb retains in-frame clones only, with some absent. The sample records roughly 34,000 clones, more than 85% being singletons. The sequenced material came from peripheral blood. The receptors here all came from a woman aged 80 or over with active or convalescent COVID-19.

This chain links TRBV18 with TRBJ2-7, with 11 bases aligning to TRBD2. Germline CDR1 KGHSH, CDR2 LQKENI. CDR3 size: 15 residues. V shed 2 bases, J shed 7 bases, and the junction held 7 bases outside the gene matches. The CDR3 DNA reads TGTGCCAGCTCACCAGGTATAGCGGGGGGGCAGGAGCAGTACTTC. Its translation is CASSPGIAGGQEQYF. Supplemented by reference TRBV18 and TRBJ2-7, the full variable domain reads NAGVMQNPRHLVRRRGQEARLRCSPMKGHSHVYWYRQLPEEGLKFMVYLQKENIIDESGMPKERFSAEFPKEGPSILRIQQVVRGDSAAYFCASSPGIAGGQEQYFGPGTRLTVT.

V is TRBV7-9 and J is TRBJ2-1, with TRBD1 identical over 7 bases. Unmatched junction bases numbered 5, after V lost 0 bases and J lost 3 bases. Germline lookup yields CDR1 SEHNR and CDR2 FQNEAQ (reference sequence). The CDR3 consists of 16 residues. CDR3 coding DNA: TGTGCCAGCAGCTTAGCGGGACAGTTAGGCTACAATGAGCAGTTCTTC. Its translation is CASSLAGQLGYNEQFF. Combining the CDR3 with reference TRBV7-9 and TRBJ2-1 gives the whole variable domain DTGVSQNPRHKITKRGQNVTFRCDPISEHNRLYWYRQTLGQGPEFLTYFQNEAQLEKSRLLSDRFSAERPKGSFSTLEIQRTEQGDSAMYLCASSLAGQLGYNEQFFGPGTRLTVL.

DNA for the CDR3: TGCGCCAGCAGCCAACAAGAGCTCCTCGGGACCCAGTACTTC. The encoded protein is CASSQQELLGTQYF. The chain combines TRBV4-1 with TRBJ2-5, with D hard to call. This CDR3 comprises 14 residues. Trimming left V 2 bases short and J 7 bases short, with 14 bases between. Germline CDR1 reads MGHRA; CDR2 reads YSYEKL.

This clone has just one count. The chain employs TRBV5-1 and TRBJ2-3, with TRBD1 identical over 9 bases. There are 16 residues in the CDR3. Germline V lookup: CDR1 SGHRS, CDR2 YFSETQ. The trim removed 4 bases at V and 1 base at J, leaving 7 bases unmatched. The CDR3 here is CASSIGTGRGTDTQYF. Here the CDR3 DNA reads TGCGCCAGCAGCATTGGGACAGGGAGAGGCACAGATACGCAGTATTTT.

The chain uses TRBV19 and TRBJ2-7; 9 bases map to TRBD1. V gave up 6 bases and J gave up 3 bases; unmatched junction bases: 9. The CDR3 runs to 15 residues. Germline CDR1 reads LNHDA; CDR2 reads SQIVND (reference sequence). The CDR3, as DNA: TGTGCCAGTAGGGTCGCCGGGACAGGGCTCTACGAGCAGTACTTC. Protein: CASRVAGTGLYEQYF.

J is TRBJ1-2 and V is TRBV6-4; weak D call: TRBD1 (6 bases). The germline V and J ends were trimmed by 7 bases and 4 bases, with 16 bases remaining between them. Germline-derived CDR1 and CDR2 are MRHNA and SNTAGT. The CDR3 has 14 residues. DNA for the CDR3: TGTGCCAGCAATATACCGGGACAAAGCTATGGCTACACCTTC. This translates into CASNIPGQSYGYTF.

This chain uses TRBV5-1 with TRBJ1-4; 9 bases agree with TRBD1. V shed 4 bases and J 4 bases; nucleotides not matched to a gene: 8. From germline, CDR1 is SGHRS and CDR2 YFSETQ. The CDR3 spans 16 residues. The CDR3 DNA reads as TGCGCCAGCAGCCAGGGACAGGGCGTAGGTAATGAAAAACTGTTTTTT. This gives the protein CASSQGQGVGNEKLFF. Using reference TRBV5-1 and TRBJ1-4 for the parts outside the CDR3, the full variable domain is KAGVTQTPRYLIKTRGQQVTLSCSPISGHRSVSWYQQTPGQGLQFLFEYFSETQRNKGNFPGRFSGRQFSNSRSEMNVSTLELGDSALYLCASSQGQGVGNEKLFFGSGTQLSVL.

The CDR3 here is CASSFSGGHNEQFF. The CDR3 bases are TGTGCCAGCAGCTTTAGCGGGGGACACAATGAGCAGTTCTTC. The chain carries TRBV7-8 and TRBJ2-1; TRBD2 matches at 9 bases. The CDR3 covers 14 residues. Trimming cost V 3 bases and J 5 bases; bases outside gene matches: 2. Germline V lookup: CDR1 SGHVS, CDR2 FQNEAQ.

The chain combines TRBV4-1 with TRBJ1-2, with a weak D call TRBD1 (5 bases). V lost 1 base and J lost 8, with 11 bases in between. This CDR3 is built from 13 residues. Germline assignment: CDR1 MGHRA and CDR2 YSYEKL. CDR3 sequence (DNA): TGCGCCAGCAGCCAAGGGAGGGGTTTGGGCTACACCTTC. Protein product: CASSQGRGLGYTF.

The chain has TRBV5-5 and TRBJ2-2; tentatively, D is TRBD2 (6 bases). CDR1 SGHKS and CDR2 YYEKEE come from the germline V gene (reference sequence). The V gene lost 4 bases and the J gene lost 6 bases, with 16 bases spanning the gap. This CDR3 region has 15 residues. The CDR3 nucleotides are TGTGCCAGCAGCCCGGGACTGCGAAACGCCGGGGAGCTGTTTTTT. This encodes CASSPGLRNAGELFF.

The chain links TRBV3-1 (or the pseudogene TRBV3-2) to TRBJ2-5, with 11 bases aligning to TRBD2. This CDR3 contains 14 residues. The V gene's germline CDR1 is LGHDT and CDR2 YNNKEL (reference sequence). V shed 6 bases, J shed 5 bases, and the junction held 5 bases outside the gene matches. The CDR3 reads CASRTSGGQETQYF. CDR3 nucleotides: TGTGCCAGCAGAACTAGCGGGGGTCAGGAGACCCAGTACTTC.

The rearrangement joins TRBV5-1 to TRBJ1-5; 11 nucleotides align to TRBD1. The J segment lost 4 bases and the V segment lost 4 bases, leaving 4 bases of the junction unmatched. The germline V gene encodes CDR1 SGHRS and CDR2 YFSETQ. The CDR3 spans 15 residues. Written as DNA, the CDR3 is TGCGCCAGCAGCAGGGGACAGGGGGGGAATCAGCCCCAGCATTTT. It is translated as CASSRGQGGNQPQHF.

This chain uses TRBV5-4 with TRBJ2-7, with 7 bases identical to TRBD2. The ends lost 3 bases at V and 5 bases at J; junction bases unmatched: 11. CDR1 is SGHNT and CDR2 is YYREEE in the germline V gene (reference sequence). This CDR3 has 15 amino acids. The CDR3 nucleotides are TGTGCCAGCAGCTCGGGAGGTATAAGTATCCACGAGCAGTACTTC. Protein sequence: CASSSGGISIHEQYF.

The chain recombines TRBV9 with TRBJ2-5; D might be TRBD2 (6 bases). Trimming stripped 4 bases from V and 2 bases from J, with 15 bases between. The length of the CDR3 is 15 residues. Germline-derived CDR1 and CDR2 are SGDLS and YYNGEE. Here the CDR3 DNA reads TGTGCCAGCAGCCTGCGGGGAGAATTACAAGAGACCCAGTACTTC. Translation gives CASSLRGELQETQYF.

For the CDR3, the DNA is TGTGCCAGCTCACCGAGAACCGGGACAGGTAGCACCGGGGAGCTGTTTTTT. It specifies CASSPRTGTGSTGELFF. The chain combines TRBV18 with TRBJ2-2; 8 positions match TRBD1. From germline, CDR1 is KGHSH and CDR2 LQKENI. The J segment lost 4 bases and the V segment lost 3 bases, leaving 10 bases of the junction unmatched. This CDR3 region has 17 residues.

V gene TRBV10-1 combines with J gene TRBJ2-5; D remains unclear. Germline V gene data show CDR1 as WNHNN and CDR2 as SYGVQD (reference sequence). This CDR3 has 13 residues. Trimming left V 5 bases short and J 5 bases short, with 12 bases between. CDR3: CASSRSPRETQYF. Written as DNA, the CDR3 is TGCGCCAGCAGTAGATCACCCCGGGAGACCCAGTACTTC.

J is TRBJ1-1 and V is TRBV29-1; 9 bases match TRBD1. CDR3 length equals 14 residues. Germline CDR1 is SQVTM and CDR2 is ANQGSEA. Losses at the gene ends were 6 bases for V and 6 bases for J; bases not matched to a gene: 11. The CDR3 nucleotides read TGCAGCGTAAGATACAGGGGGCTTTCTCCTGAAGCTTTCTTT. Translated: CSVRYRGLSPEAFF.

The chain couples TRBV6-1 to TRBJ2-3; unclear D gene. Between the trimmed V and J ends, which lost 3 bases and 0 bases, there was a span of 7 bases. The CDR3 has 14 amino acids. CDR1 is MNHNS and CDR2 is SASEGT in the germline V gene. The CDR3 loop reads CASSDQVSTDTQYF. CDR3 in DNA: TGTGCCAGCAGTGACCAGGTTAGCACAGATACGCAGTATTTT.

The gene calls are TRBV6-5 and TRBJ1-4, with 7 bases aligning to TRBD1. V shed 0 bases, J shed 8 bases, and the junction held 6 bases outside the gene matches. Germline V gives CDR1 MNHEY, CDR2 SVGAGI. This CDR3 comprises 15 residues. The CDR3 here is CASSYSGGRGEKLFF. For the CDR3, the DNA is TGTGCCAGCAGTTACTCAGGGGGCAGGGGAGAAAAACTGTTTTTT.

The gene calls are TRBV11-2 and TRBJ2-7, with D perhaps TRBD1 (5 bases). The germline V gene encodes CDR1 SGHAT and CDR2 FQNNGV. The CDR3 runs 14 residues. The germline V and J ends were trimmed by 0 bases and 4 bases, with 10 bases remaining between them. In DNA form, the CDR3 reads TGTGCCAGCAGCTTAGATCCTCAGGGATACGAGCAGTACTTC. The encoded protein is CASSLDPQGYEQYF.

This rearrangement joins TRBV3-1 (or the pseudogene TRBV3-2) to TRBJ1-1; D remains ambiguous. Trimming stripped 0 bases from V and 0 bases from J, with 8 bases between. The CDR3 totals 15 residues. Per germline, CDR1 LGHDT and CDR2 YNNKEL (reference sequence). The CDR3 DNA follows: TGTGCCAGCAGCCAAGAAATATCGGTGAACACTGAAGCTTTCTTT. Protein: CASSQEISVNTEAFF.

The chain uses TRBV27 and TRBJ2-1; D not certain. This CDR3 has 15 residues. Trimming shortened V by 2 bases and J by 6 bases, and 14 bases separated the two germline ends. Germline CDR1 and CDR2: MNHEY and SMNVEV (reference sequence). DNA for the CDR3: TGTGCCAGCAGTTTAGCAGGTGGAATGGGCAATGAGCAGTTCTTC. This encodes CASSLAGGMGNEQFF.

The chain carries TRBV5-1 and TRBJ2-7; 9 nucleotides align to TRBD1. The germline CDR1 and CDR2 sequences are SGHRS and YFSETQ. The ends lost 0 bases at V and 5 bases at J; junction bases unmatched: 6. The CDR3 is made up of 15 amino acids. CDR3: CASSLVRDRVNEQYF. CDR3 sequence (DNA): TGCGCCAGCAGCTTGGTCCGGGACAGGGTGAACGAGCAGTACTTC.

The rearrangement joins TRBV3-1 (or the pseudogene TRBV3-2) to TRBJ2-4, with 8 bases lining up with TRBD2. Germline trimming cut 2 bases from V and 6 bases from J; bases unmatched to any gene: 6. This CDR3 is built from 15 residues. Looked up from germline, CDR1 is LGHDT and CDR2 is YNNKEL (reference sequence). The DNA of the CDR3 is TGTGCCAGCAGCCAATCGGGGCGGGGGGCAAACATTCAGTACTTC. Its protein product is CASSQSGRGANIQYF.

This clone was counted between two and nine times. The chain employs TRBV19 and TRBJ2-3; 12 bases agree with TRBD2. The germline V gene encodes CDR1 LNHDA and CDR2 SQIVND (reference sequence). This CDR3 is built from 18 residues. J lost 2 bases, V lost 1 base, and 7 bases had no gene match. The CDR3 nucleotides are TGTGCCAGTAGTATAGCTAGCGGGGGGGGTTTCGCCACAGATACGCAGTATTTT. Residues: CASSIASGGGFATDTQYF.

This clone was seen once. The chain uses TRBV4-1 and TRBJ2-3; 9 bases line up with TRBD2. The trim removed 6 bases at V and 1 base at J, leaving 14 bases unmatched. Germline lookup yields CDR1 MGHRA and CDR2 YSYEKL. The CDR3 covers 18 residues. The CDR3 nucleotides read TGCGCCAGCAGTCGCGGTGGGGCGGGGGGGCCCGGCACAGATACGCAGTATTTT. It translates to CASSRGGAGGPGTDTQYF.

The CDR3 coding sequence is TGTGCCACCAGTAAGGGACAGGGGGCCTACAATGAGCAGTTCTTC. Translation: CATSKGQGAYNEQFF. V usage is TRBV24-1 and J usage is TRBJ2-1; 11 nucleotides line up with TRBD1. From germline, CDR1 is KGHDR and CDR2 SFDVKD. V gave up 6 bases and J gave up 2 bases; unmatched junction bases: 2. The length of the CDR3 is 15 residues.

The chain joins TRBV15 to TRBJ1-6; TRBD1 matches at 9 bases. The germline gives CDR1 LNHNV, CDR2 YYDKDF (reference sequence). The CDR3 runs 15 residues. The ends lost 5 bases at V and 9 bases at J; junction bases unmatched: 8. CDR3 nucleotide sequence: TGTGCCACCAGCCGTCGGACAGGGGCTAGTTCACCCCTCCACTTT. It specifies CATSRRTGASSPLHF.

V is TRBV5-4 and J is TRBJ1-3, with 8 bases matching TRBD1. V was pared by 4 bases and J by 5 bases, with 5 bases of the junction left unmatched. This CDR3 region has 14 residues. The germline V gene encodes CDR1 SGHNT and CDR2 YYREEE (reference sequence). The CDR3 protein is CASSNGQGRNTIYF. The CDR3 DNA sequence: TGTGCCAGCAGCAACGGACAGGGTAGAAACACCATATATTTT.

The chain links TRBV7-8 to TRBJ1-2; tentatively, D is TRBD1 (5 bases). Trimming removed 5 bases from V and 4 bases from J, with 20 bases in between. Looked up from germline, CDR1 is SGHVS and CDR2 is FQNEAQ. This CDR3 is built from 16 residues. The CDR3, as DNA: TGTGCCAGCAGCCCAAAACCGGGACGGACTACCTATGGCTACACCTTC. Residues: CASSPKPGRTTYGYTF. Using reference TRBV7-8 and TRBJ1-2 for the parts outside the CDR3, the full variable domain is GAGVSQSPRYKVAKRGQDVALRCDPISGHVSLFWYQQALGQGPEFLTYFQNEAQLDKSGLPSDRFFAERPEGSVSTLKIQRTQQEDSAVYLCASSPKPGRTTYGYTFGSGTRLTVV.

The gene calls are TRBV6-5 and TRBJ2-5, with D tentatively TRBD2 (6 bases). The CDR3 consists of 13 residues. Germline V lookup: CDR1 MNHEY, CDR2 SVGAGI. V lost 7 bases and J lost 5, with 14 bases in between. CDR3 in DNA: TGTGCCAGCAAAGTCCACGGGGGTGAGACCCAGTACTTC. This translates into CASKVHGGETQYF.

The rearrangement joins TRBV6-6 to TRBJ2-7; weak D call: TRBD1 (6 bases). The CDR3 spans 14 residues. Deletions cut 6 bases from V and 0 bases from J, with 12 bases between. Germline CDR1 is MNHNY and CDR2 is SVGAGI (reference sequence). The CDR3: CASSPDRSSYEQYF. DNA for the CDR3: TGTGCCAGCAGCCCCGACAGGAGCTCCTACGAGCAGTACTTC.